This record looks at one TCR beta chain sequence and its context. Its cognate antigen is unknown. This sample stems from a study of T cells in localized non-small cell lung cancer. Notes on the study in general: In adjacent lung appeared a median around 54 of the top 100 tumor clones. Multi-region tumor sequencing was not done, so intratumor heterogeneity could not be excluded.

Trimming took off 1 base at V and 4 bases at J, with 17 bases between the two ends. The germline gives CDR1 SGHRS, CDR2 YFSETQ. CDR3 length: 16 residues. Profiling relied on immunoSEQ multiplex PCR, and the TCRdb table lists in-frame clones only, not all of them. The repertoire includes over 45,000 clones, roughly 90% of them detected once, and 20% to 25% sits in the top ten. The chain couples TRBV5-1 to TRBJ2-5; possibly TRBD1 or TRBD2 for D (7 bases each). This clonotype was obtained from a man aged 35 to 70 with stage I squamous cell lung carcinoma. This specimen was peripheral blood, taken before any cancer treatment. The CDR3, as DNA: TGCGCCAGCAGCTTGTGGGGGCAGGGGGGGCGAGAGACCCAGTACTTC. Encoded protein: CASSLWGQGGRETQYF.